This T cell receptor beta chain stems from a study of blood T cell repertoires in COVID-19. Study background: Both acute and convalescent COVID-19 samples were obtained from the United States, Italy and Spain. Sources were T cells, B-cell-depleted T cells, or PBMCs; the material itself was cDNA or gDNA.

Per germline, CDR1 LGHDT and CDR2 YNNKEL (reference sequence). Germline trimming cut 3 bases from V and 5 bases from J; bases unmatched to any gene: 6. The CDR3 extends over 14 amino acids. As originally analysed: Estimates of nucleated cell counts were drawn from the amplification of reference gene primers. The protocol was immunoSEQ multiplex PCR, while the TCRdb copy is restricted to in-frame clones and leaves out a portion. V and J calls plus clone size are reproduced from that table; the DNA served to infer D and trimming. The sample has about 32,000 clones, 70% to 90% seen once. Sequences were obtained from peripheral blood. The chain carries TRBV3-1 (or the pseudogene TRBV3-2) and TRBJ1-1; 7 nucleotides align to TRBD1. The clonotype was recovered from a woman older than 75 with active or convalescent COVID-19. The CDR3 region has the DNA TGTGCCAGCAGCCATCTGGACAGGAGTACTGAAGCTTTCTTT. Translated: CASSHLDRSTEAFF.